Listed below are T cell receptor beta chains from one sample, sequenced in a study of read filtering for tumor transcriptome and immune sequencing. TCRdb redid the calling of the reads with MiXCR, one entry per CDR3 protein. The sample holds about 40,000 distinct CDR3 sequences, approximately 12% seen once. The sequencing input was a population of CD138-negative cells sorted from bone marrow. The receptors were sampled from a donor aged 40 or over with multiple myeloma. Both conserved end residues are part of each CDR3. Each record gives: V gene, D gene, clone size, J gene, CDR3 DNA, CDR3 protein. A D gene is named only where the DNA matches it firmly. Clone sizes are given selectively: once, few, many, or a class where the clone is expanded.

V gene: TRBV7-7; D gene: NA; clone size: many; J gene: TRBJ2-3; CDR3 DNA: TGTGCTAGCAGCCCGGGACCAACAGGTATCGCTTGGGCTCCTAGCACAGATACGCAGTATTTT; CDR3 protein: CASSPGPTGIAWAPSTDTQYF
V gene: TRBV19; D gene: NA; clone size: many; J gene: TRBJ1-2; CDR3 DNA: TGTGCCAGTTTGGACCCATCTAACTATGGCTACACCTTC; CDR3 protein: CASLDPSNYGYTF
V gene: TRBV5-1; D gene: TRBD1; clone size: many; J gene: TRBJ2-1; CDR3 DNA: TGCGCCAGCAGCTTAGGGACAGGGGGATGGGATGAGCAGTTCTTC; CDR3 protein: CASSLGTGGWDEQFF
V gene: TRBV11-1; D gene: NA; clone size: many; J gene: TRBJ2-6; CDR3 DNA: TGTGCCAGCAGCCAGGAAGGGTCTGGGGCCAACGTCCTGACTTTC; CDR3 protein: CASSQEGSGANVLTF
V gene: TRBV2; D gene: NA; clone size: many; J gene: TRBJ2-3; CDR3 DNA: TGTGCCAGCAGTGGGGGACTGGGAGATACGCAGTATTTT; CDR3 protein: CASSGGLGDTQYF
V gene: TRBV28; D gene: NA; clone size: many; J gene: TRBJ2-7; CDR3 DNA: TGTGCCAGCAGTTGGGACTCCGGCTCCTGGGGGCAGTACTTC; CDR3 protein: CASSWDSGSWGQYF
V gene: TRBV20-1; D gene: NA; clone size: few; J gene: TRBJ2-3; CDR3 DNA: TGCAGTGCTAGGAGTGGCGCAGATACGCAGTATTTT; CDR3 protein: CSARSGADTQYF
V gene: TRBV29-1; D gene: NA; clone size: NA; J gene: TRBJ2-2; CDR3 DNA: TGCAGCGTCCCCAGGGAGAACACCGGGGAGCTGTTTTTT; CDR3 protein: CSVPRENTGELFF
V gene: TRBV5-1; D gene: NA; clone size: few; J gene: TRBJ2-6; CDR3 DNA: TGCGCCAGCAGCTTGGGTGCCAGCTCTGGGGCCAACGTCCTGACTTTC; CDR3 protein: CASSLGASSGANVLTF
V gene: TRBV27; D gene: NA; clone size: many; J gene: TRBJ1-5; CDR3 DNA: TGTGCCAGCAGAGGGGGGGCATATAGCAATCAGCCCCAGCATTTT; CDR3 protein: CASRGGAYSNQPQHF
V gene: TRBV25-1; D gene: TRBD2; clone size: many; J gene: TRBJ2-3; CDR3 DNA: TGTGCCAGCAGTGTGGCGGGGGGAGATACGCAGTATTTT; CDR3 protein: CASSVAGGDTQYF
V gene: TRBV2; D gene: NA; clone size: many; J gene: TRBJ1-5; CDR3 DNA: TGTGCCAGCAGTGATGATGCCCGGTCGCCCCAGCATTTT; CDR3 protein: CASSDDARSPQHF
V gene: TRBV12-3/TRBV12-4; D gene: NA; clone size: NA; J gene: TRBJ2-3; CDR3 DNA: TGTGCCAGCAGTCCCCCATCCCACACAGATACGCAGTATTTT; CDR3 protein: CASSPPSHTDTQYF
V gene: TRBV28; D gene: NA; clone size: NA; J gene: TRBJ1-6; CDR3 DNA: TGTGCCTGCAGGTCCTCTGGTGGATCAAATTCACCCCTCCACTTT; CDR3 protein: CACRSSGGSNSPLHF
V gene: TRBV5-1; D gene: NA; clone size: NA; J gene: TRBJ2-7; CDR3 DNA: TGCGCCAGCAGCTTGGACGGAAACTCCTACGAGCAGTACTTC; CDR3 protein: CASSLDGNSYEQYF
V gene: TRBV6-6; D gene: TRBD1; clone size: NA; J gene: TRBJ1-5; CDR3 DNA: TGTGCCAGCAGCTCCGACAGGGAAGATCAGCCCCAGCATTTT; CDR3 protein: CASSSDREDQPQHF
V gene: TRBV29-1; D gene: NA; clone size: many; J gene: TRBJ1-4; CDR3 DNA: TGCAGCGCCGAGGAGAGGGAGAATGAAAAACTGTTTTTT; CDR3 protein: CSAEERENEKLFF
V gene: TRBV28; D gene: NA; clone size: many; J gene: TRBJ2-7; CDR3 DNA: TGTGCCAGCAGTTTAGGGGCTGGGTATGGCTACGAGCAGTACTTC; CDR3 protein: CASSLGAGYGYEQYF
V gene: TRBV7-9; D gene: TRBD1; clone size: NA; J gene: TRBJ1-1; CDR3 DNA: TGTGCCAGCAGAAAGAGCAGGGGGTTCGGGACTGAAGCTTTCTTT; CDR3 protein: CASRKSRGFGTEAFF